The 19 T cell receptor beta chains below all came from one sample that was sequenced in a study of shared clonotypes between healthy human individuals. The naive CD8 population came from CD45RO-negative cells selected for CCR7, without terminally differentiated effector memory CD45RA+ cells. Here immunoSEQ multiplex PCR was the method, and the copy in TCRdb shows in-frame clones only, minus some. The sample holds approximately 740,000 clones; almost 95% are singletons and the top ten take around 24%. The sample was naive CD8+ T cells sorted from blood. The origin of the receptors is a man aged 30 to 45 in good health.

Details on this clone: One end of the junction varies from germline; a read error may be responsible. The chain employs TRBV30 and TRBJ2-3, with TRBD2 as a possible D gene (6 bases). The germline CDR1 and CDR2 sequences are GTSNPN and SVGIG (reference sequence). The CDR3 spans 11 residues. In DNA, the CDR3 is TGTGCCTGGAGTGGGCCAGCTAGCGAGGATTTT. Translation gives CAWSGPASEDF.

This rearrangement joins TRBV7-9 to TRBJ1-1; TRBD1 aligns across 9 bases. The V gene's germline CDR1 is SEHNR and CDR2 FQNEAQ (reference sequence). V lost 5 bases to trimming and J lost 4 bases; unmatched junction nucleotides: 5. CDR3 size: 14 residues. CDR3 coding DNA: TGTGCCAGCAGCCCAGGACAGGGGCGCACTGAAGCTTTCTTT. Translating it yields CASSPGQGRTEAFF.

The gene calls are TRBV27 and TRBJ1-5; tentatively, D is TRBD1 (5 bases). The CDR3 extends over 13 amino acids. Looked up from germline, CDR1 is MNHEY and CDR2 is SMNVEV (reference sequence). Trimming took off 6 bases at V and 7 bases at J, with 13 bases between the two ends. The CDR3 sequence: CASRLTAAQPQHF. CDR3 in DNA: TGTGCCAGCAGGCTGACAGCGGCACAGCCCCAGCATTTT.

The V and J genes are TRBV9 and TRBJ2-5, with D uncertain. CDR1 and CDR2 from the germline V gene are SGDLS and YYNGEE. The ends were cut back, 1 base at V and 5 bases at J, with 15 bases in the middle. This CDR3 is built from 15 residues. CDR3 region: CASSVYAGTSETQYF. The CDR3 region has the DNA TGTGCCAGCAGCGTATACGCAGGTACGTCGGAGACCCAGTACTTC.

V gene TRBV7-2 combines with J gene TRBJ2-1; 8 nucleotides match TRBD2. Germline values: CDR1 SGHTA, CDR2 FQGNSA. J lost 5 bases, V lost 2 bases, and 5 bases had no gene match. The CDR3 is made up of 15 amino acids. The CDR3 bases are TGTGCCAGCAGCTTATTAGCGGGAATACACAATGAGCAGTTCTTC. This codes for CASSLLAGIHNEQFF.

The J gene is TRBJ2-1, the V gene TRBV7-2; 10 bases fit TRBD2. This CDR3 region has 17 residues. V lost 1 base and J lost 4; bases outside the gene matches: 7. CDR1 is SGHTA and CDR2 is FQGNSA in the germline V gene. CDR3 sequence reads: CASSLEASGSPYNEQFF. DNA of the CDR3: TGTGCCAGCAGCTTAGAGGCTAGCGGGAGCCCTTACAATGAGCAGTTCTTC.

The gene calls are TRBV27 and TRBJ2-7; D may be TRBD1 (6 bases). V was shortened by 6 bases and J by 1 base, with 13 bases between the two germline ends. There are 14 residues in the CDR3. The germline CDR1 and CDR2 sequences are MNHEY and SMNVEV (reference sequence). CDR3 sequence (DNA): TGTGCCAGCAGCTTGGGGGCCGAGTCCTACGAGCAGTACTTC. Translated: CASSLGAESYEQYF.

The chain links TRBV10-2 to TRBJ2-2, with 10 bases matching TRBD2. This CDR3 is 16 amino acids long. Looked up from germline, CDR1 is WSHSY and CDR2 is SAAADI. With V trimmed by 6 bases and J by 0 bases, 4 bases remained unmatched. DNA for the CDR3: TGCGCCAGCAGCGGACTAGCGGAGACGAACACCGGGGAGCTGTTTTTT. This encodes CASSGLAETNTGELFF.

The chain joins TRBV7-2 to TRBJ2-7; D may match TRBD1 or TRBD2 (5 bases each). The CDR3 extends over 14 amino acids. Germline-derived CDR1 and CDR2 are SGHTA and FQGNSA. V lost 1 base and J 0 bases, leaving 7 bases between the germline ends. For the CDR3, the DNA is TGTGCCAGCAGCTTAGGGGACCTCTCCTACGAGCAGTACTTC. The encoded protein is CASSLGDLSYEQYF.

This clone was seen only once. The chain uses TRBV7-6 and TRBJ1-1; possible D gene TRBD1, 5 bases. Germline assignment: CDR1 SGHVS and CDR2 FNYEAQ. CDR3 length: 14 amino acids. V was shortened by 6 bases and J by 0 bases, with 11 bases between the two germline ends. The CDR3 DNA reads TGTGCCAGCAGAGCCACAGGATTGAACACTGAAGCTTTCTTT. As protein: CASRATGLNTEAFF.

V usage is TRBV27 and J usage is TRBJ2-1; 7 nucleotides align to TRBD1. The CDR3 is 14 residues long. The ends lost 5 bases at V and 5 bases at J; junction bases unmatched: 6. Germline V gives CDR1 MNHEY, CDR2 SMNVEV (reference sequence). The CDR3 loop is CASSPWDSNNEQFF. DNA of the CDR3: TGTGCCAGCAGTCCATGGGACAGTAACAATGAGCAGTTCTTC.

The chain uses TRBV7-3 and TRBJ2-3; the D gene could be TRBD1 or TRBD2 (6 bases each). The V end was cut by 4 bases, the J end by 4 bases, with 12 bases between. The CDR3 consists of 14 residues. Per germline, CDR1 SGHTA and CDR2 FQGTGA. CDR3 in DNA: TGTGCCAGCAGCTACTCAGGGGAGGCAGATACGCAGTATTTT. The encoded protein is CASSYSGEADTQYF.

The chain is built from TRBV5-6 and TRBJ2-7; no reliable D call. V was clipped by 1 base and J by 3 bases, with 8 bases between them. In germline, CDR1 is SGHDT, CDR2 YYEEEE. The CDR3 covers 13 residues. The CDR3 DNA reads TGTGCCAGCAGCTTGCTGATTAGCTACGAGCAGTACTTC. Translated: CASSLLISYEQYF. The variable domain in full, completed from reference TRBV5-6 and TRBJ2-7, reads DAGVTQSPTHLIKTRGQQVTLRCSPKSGHDTVSWYQQALGQGPQFIFQYYEEEERQRGNFPDRFSGHQFPNYSSELNVNALLLGDSALYLCASSLLISYEQYFGPGTRLTVT.

J is TRBJ1-5 and V is TRBV11-3; D is ambiguous. The V end was cut by 1 base, the J end by 2 bases, with 12 bases between. CDR1 SGHNT and CDR2 YENEEA come from the germline V gene. The CDR3 sequence is 16 residues long. CDR3 DNA sequence: TGTGCCAGCAGCTTAGTGGAGGAGGGATGCAATCAGCCCCAGCATTTT. It is translated as CASSLVEEGCNQPQHF.

This chain connects TRBV7-9 to TRBJ2-1, with D perhaps matching TRBD1 (6 bases). The CDR3 loop spans 16 amino acids. Germline CDR1 and CDR2: SEHNR and FQNEAQ (reference sequence). Trimming left V 4 bases short and J 7 bases short, with 20 bases between. CDR3: CASSYPFVGARNEQFF. The CDR3 region has the DNA TGTGCCAGCAGCTACCCCTTTGTGGGGGCGCGTAATGAGCAGTTCTTC.

The rearrangement links TRBV2 to TRBJ2-7, with 11 bases identical to TRBD1. Germline CDR1 SNHLY, CDR2 FYNNEI. Trimming removed 3 bases from V and 5 bases from J; junction bases left unmatched: 6. This CDR3 comprises 15 residues. The CDR3: CASSEIGTGGHEQYF. CDR3 nucleotides: TGTGCCAGCAGTGAGATCGGGACAGGGGGACACGAGCAGTACTTC.

This clone has a single count. This chain uses TRBV6-1 with TRBJ1-3; TRBD1 matches 9 bases. The CDR3 extends over 15 amino acids. V shed 4 bases, J shed 3 bases, and the junction held 4 bases outside the gene matches. Germline V CDR1 and CDR2: MNHNS, SASEGT. The DNA of the CDR3 is TGTGCCAGCAGTGCCAAGACAGGGGGTGGAAACACCATATATTTT. This encodes CASSAKTGGGNTIYF.

This chain joins TRBV27 and TRBJ1-1; D call uncertain. The length of the CDR3 is 15 residues. Per the germline V gene, CDR1 is MNHEY and CDR2 is SMNVEV (reference sequence). V was pared by 3 bases and J by 0 bases, with 11 bases between. The CDR3 DNA reads TGTGCCAGCAGTTTGGCAGCTCTCATGAACACTGAAGCTTTCTTT. Translation: CASSLAALMNTEAFF.

The gene calls are TRBV7-9 and TRBJ1-2, with no clear D. Germline loops: CDR1 SEHNR, CDR2 FQNEAQ (reference sequence). Trimming left V 1 base short and J 6 bases short, with 3 bases between. This CDR3 region has 11 residues. CDR3 nucleotides: TGTGCCAGCAGCTTAGTAGATGGCTACACCTTC. Encoded protein: CASSLVDGYTF.